This TCR beta chain was captured by sequencing in a study of blood T cells in healthy people across ages. PCR was performed a second time for about 6 to 12 cycles using a sample-barcoded 5' primer and a J-beta primer mix. TCRdb called the 5' RACE reads again in MiXCR, with one record for every CDR3 protein. The data contain over 1,200,000 distinct CDR3 sequences, approximately 59% of them seen just once; the ten biggest clones take up about 6.3%. Broader study findings: Donor CMV infection status was unknown, possibly confounding age-related changes in expanded clonotypes. Diversity was higher, and naive CD4+ cells more numerous, in long-lived donors than in aged donors.

V dropped 4 bases and J dropped 3; count of bases not matched to a gene: 4. CDR3 length equals 15 residues. Germline V gene sequence: CDR1 SQVTM, CDR2 ANQGSEA. On this clonotype itself: Its antigen is unidentified.

The gene calls are TRBV29-1 and TRBJ2-3; 13 nucleotides match TRBD2. The sample comprised blood. The receptor was isolated from a man younger than 30 in good health. Written as DNA, the CDR3 is TGCAGCGTTGCCCAGACTAGCGGGAGGACAGATACGCAGTATTTT. Its translation: CSVAQTSGRTDTQYF.